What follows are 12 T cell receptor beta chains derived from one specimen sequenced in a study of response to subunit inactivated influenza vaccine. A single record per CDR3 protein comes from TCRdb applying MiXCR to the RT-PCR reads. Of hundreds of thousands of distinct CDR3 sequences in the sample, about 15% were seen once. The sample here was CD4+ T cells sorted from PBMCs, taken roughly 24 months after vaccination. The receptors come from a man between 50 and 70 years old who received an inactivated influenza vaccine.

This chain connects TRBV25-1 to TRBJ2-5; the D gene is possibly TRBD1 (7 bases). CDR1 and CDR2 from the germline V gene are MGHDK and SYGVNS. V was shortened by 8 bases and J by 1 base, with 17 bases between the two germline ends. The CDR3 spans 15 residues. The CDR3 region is CASLSGGTAQETQYF. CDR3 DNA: TGTGCCAGCCTAAGTGGCGGGACAGCCCAAGAGACCCAGTACTTC.

The CDR3 loop reads CASSHRDRELNIQYF. The CDR3 DNA follows: TGTGCCAGCAGTCACCGGGACAGGGAATTGAACATTCAGTACTTC. The chain is built from TRBV6-5 and TRBJ2-4; 9 nucleotides match TRBD1. J gave up 7 bases and V 5 bases, and 9 bases lay outside the gene matches. CDR3 length: 15 amino acids. Germline V gene lookup returns CDR1 MNHEY and CDR2 SVGAGI.

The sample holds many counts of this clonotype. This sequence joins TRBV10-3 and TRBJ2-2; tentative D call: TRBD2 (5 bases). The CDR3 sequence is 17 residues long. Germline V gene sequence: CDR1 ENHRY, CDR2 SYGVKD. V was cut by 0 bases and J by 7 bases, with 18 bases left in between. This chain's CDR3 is CAISESRTARPDGELFF. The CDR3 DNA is TGTGCCATCAGTGAGTCTAGGACTGCTAGGCCCGACGGGGAGCTGTTTTTT.

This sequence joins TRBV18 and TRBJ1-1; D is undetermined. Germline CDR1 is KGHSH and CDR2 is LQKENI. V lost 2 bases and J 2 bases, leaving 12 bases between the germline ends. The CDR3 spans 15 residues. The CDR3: CASSPGTTINTEAFF. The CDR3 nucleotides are TGTGCCAGCTCACCAGGCACAACCATTAACACTGAAGCTTTCTTT.

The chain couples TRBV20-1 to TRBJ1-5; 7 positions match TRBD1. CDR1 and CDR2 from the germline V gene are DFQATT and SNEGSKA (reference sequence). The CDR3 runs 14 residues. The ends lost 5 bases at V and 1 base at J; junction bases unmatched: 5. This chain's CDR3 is CSARTGGSNQPQHF. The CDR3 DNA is TGCAGTGCTCGGACAGGCGGGAGCAATCAGCCCCAGCATTTT.

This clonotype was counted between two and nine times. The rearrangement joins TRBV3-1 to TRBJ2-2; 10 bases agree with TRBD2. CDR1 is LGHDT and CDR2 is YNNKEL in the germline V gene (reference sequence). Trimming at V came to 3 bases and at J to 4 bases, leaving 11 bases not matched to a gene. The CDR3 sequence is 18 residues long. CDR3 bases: TGTGCCAGCAGCCAGAAGTGGACTAGCGGTCCCACCACCGGGGAGCTGTTTTTT. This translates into CASSQKWTSGPTTGELFF.

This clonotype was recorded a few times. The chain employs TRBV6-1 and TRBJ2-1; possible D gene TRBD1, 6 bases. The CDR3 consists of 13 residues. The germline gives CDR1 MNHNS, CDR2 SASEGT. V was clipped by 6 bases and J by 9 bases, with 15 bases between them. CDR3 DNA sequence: TGTGCCAGCAGAGCACCCAGGGGATTTGAGCAGTTCTTC. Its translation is CASRAPRGFEQFF.

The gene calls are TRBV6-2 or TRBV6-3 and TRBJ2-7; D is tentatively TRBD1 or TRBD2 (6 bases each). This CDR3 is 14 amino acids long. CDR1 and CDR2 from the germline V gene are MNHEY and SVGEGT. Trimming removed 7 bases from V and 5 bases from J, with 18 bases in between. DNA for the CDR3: TGTGCCAGCACCCCATGGGGGGCGACCCACGAGCAGTACTTC. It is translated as CASTPWGATHEQYF.

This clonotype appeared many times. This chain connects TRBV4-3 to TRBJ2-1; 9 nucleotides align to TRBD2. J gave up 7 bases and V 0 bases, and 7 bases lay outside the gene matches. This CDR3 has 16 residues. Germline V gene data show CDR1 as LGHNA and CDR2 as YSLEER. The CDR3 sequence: CASSQDYAGGPNEQFF. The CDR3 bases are TGCGCCAGCAGCCAAGATTATGCGGGAGGGCCTAATGAGCAGTTCTTC.

The CDR3 is CSAGLRQGISYEQYF. DNA of the CDR3: TGCAGTGCTGGCCTTCGACAGGGAATTTCCTACGAGCAGTACTTC. The V call is TRBV20-1, the J call TRBJ2-7; TRBD1 matches at 7 bases. Unmatched junction bases numbered 11, after V lost 5 bases and J lost 1 base. In germline, CDR1 is DFQATT, CDR2 SNEGSKA (reference sequence). The CDR3 runs to 15 residues.

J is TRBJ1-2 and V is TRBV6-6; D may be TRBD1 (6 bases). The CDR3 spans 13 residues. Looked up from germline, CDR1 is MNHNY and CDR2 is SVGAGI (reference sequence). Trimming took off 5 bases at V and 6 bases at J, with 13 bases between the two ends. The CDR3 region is CASSQQGSNGYTF. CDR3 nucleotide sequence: TGTGCCAGCAGTCAACAGGGCTCTAATGGCTACACCTTC.

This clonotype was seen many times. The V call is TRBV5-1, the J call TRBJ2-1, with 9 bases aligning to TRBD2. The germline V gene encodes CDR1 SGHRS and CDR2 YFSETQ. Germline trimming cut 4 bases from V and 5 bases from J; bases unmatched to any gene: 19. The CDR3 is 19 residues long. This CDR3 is CASSQRGTLAGVGDNEQFF. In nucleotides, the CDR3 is TGCGCCAGCAGCCAGAGGGGAACTTTAGCGGGAGTGGGAGACAATGAGCAGTTCTTC.